Described below is a single T cell receptor (beta chain) sequence and its context. This clonotype was counted only a few times. Its antigen target is currently unknown. Base qualities are not recorded, but no much larger clone differs from it by a single base. The germline V gene encodes CDR1 SGHRS and CDR2 YFSETQ. Taken from cysteine to phenylalanine, the CDR3 has 15 residues. The kept DNA is CDR3 alone, 45 bases in frame from the first base. V is clipped by 2 bases and J by 1 base, and the sequence between their germline boundaries is 9 bases long. The sample's treatment or condition, from its label and the paper: live attenuated yellow fever vaccine strain. A standard Ficoll-Paque protocol was used to isolate PBMCs from peripheral blood. CD4 and CD8 T-cell fractions were isolated with Dynabeads CD4 and CD8 positive selection kits. TriZol was used to extract RNA from bulk PBMCs, from CD4 and CD8 fractions, and from dextramer-positive and dextramer-negative fractions.

Synthesis of TCR cDNA relied on 5'RACE template switching, a step that introduced a universal primer site along with unique molecular identifiers. Priming for cDNA synthesis came from both the TCR alpha and TCR beta constant segments. Library amplification used two PCR steps, and the second PCR step added sample barcodes and sequencing adapters. Sequencing of libraries was done on Illumina HiSeq 2500 (2x100 bp) or NovaSeq (2x150 bp). The original methods were these. Demultiplexing of reads and collapsing into UMI consensus sequences were performed with MIGEC, and V(D)J alignment was carried out with MiXCR. Clonotypes responding to the vaccine were identified with edgeR on replicate PBMC samples, with the criteria of FDR below 0.01 and a log2 fold change above 5 up to day 15. Each bulk clonotype received a CD4 or CD8 identity based on whether the sequenced CD4 or CD8 repertoire contained that clonotype at higher abundance. TCRdb passed the public sequencing reads through fastp at Q25 and MiXCR, retaining productive beta sequences. Each record represents a unique CDR3 protein, reported with the most common genes and DNA among its rows. TCRdb, rather than the study authors, made the V and J calls. The sample table contains 250,000 or so distinct CDR3 sequences; only one count was recorded for about 7% of them. The leading ten clones occupy about 0.95% of the sample.

This entry comes from a study of T cells after yellow fever vaccination (dated by TCRdb to about 2019). Study-wide context: The SMART-Seq v4 Ultra Low Input RNA kit was used to prepare libraries from fractions with low cell numbers. Bulk PBMC replicates and cell subsets were isolated from blood drawn at multiple timepoints before and after both primary and secondary immunization. Two healthy male donors, one aged 18 to 30 and one aged 30 to 40 years, made up the cohort. To follow T-cell clones before and after both primary and booster YFV17D yellow fever vaccination, bulk TCR alpha and beta repertoires underwent longitudinal sequencing.

Study-wide findings and limitations: The secondary T-cell response was found to be weaker but faster than the primary response, with a peak reached on day 5 rather than on day 15. After the booster, most of the clones that had expanded following primary vaccination were detected again (96% of CD4 and 80% to 90% of CD8), which suggests that memory was broadly maintained. Computational filtering was required because FACS-sorted repertoires could contain abundant contaminating clonotypes from the bulk population. Only a couple of donors were included in the study, so the extent to which the findings can be generalized is limited. A small fraction of clonotypes showed up in both the CD4 and CD8 compartments, probably as a result of convergent recombination.

The specimen was CD4+ T cells sorted from PBMCs, collected on the day of the yellow fever booster vaccination. This chain joins TRBV5-1 to TRBJ2-2; no confident D gene assignment can be made. The source of this sequence is a man aged 30-40 years who received the YFV17D yellow fever vaccine. The CDR3 protein sequence reads: CASSLGFLNTGELFF. The sequence in DNA is TGCGCCAGCAGCTTAGGCTTCTTGAACACCGGGGAGCTGTTTTTT. The CDR3, completed at both ends by the reference TRBV5-1 and TRBJ2-2 genes, gives the full variable domain KAGVTQTPRYLIKTRGQQVTLSCSPISGHRSVSWYQQTPGQGLQFLFEYFSETQRNKGNFPGRFSGRQFSNSRSEMNVSTLELGDSALYLCASSLGFLNTGELFFGEGSRLTVL.